A single sample is the source of the 14 T cell receptor beta chains below, sequenced in a study of blood T cells in healthy people across ages (dated by TCRdb to about 2015). The library was prepared using 5' RACE. The run used an Illumina HiSeq 2500. A second roughly 6 to 11 cycle PCR used a sample-barcoded 5' primer and a J-beta primer mix. The public sequencing data were trimmed at Q25 with fastp and processed into clonotypes with MiXCR by TCRdb, which kept only in-frame beta chains. Identical CDR3 proteins give one entry, which carries the most common genes and DNA. For this sample there are about 1.8 million distinct CDR3 sequences; about 50% appear just once. The top ten constitute over 2% of the sample. Specimen: blood. The receptors shown here come from a woman in her forties in good health.

The CDR3 DNA is TGTGCCAGCAGCTCACAGCGGTGGGGGAACTCCTACGAGCAGTACTTC. This gives the protein CASSSQRWGNSYEQYF. This chain connects TRBV4-2 to TRBJ2-7; the D gene could be TRBD1 or TRBD2 (5 bases each). V was cut by 5 bases and J by 0 bases, with 17 bases left in between. The CDR3 consists of 16 residues. Germline CDR1 is LGHNA and CDR2 is YNFKEQ.

This clonotype was recorded a few times. The chain has TRBV18 and TRBJ2-7, with D unclear. Trimming shortened V by 2 bases and J by 4 bases, and 6 bases separated the two germline ends. This CDR3 contains 12 residues. Per the germline V gene, CDR1 is KGHSH and CDR2 is LQKENI. In DNA form, the CDR3 reads TGTGCCAGCTCACCAGAGGCATACGAGCAGTACTTC. The encoded protein is CASSPEAYEQYF.

This chain links TRBV5-1 with TRBJ2-1; 10 bases line up with TRBD1. Trimming removed 2 bases from V and 6 bases from J; junction bases left unmatched: 8. CDR3 length equals 16 residues. Germline V CDR1 and CDR2: SGHRS, YFSETQ. The CDR3 nucleotides read TGCGCCAGCAGCTTATCCGGGACAGGGGCGTCCAATGAGCAGTTCTTC. It translates to CASSLSGTGASNEQFF.

V usage is TRBV7-2 and J usage is TRBJ1-2; D is possibly TRBD1 (5 bases). Looked up from germline, CDR1 is SGHTA and CDR2 is FQGNSA. The CDR3 is made up of 15 amino acids. The germline V and J ends were trimmed by 3 bases and 6 bases, with 17 bases remaining between them. Here the CDR3 reads CASSFVIGGENGYTF. The CDR3 DNA is TGTGCCAGCAGCTTTGTCATCGGGGGTGAGAATGGCTACACCTTC.

This clonotype was picked up a small number of times. This chain connects TRBV27 to TRBJ2-7; the D gene is possibly TRBD1 (5 bases). The V and J ends lost 2 bases and 2 bases respectively, with 10 bases between them. The CDR3 contains 14 residues. CDR1 and CDR2 from the germline V gene are MNHEY and SMNVEV (reference sequence). Here the CDR3 DNA reads TGTGCCAGCAGTTTAAAGGGGCTTACCTACGAGCAGTACTTC. Amino acid sequence: CASSLKGLTYEQYF.

The V gene is TRBV24-1, the J gene TRBJ2-1, with TRBD1 as a possible D gene (5 bases). V was cut by 6 bases and J by 6 bases, with 14 bases left in between. From germline, CDR1 is KGHDR and CDR2 SFDVKD. CDR3 length equals 14 residues. As DNA, the CDR3 is TGTGCCACCAGTAGGACACCTAGGCCCAATGAGCAGTTCTTC. This encodes CATSRTPRPNEQFF.

This chain joins TRBV3-1 and TRBJ2-5; either TRBD1 or TRBD2 may supply D (6 bases each). This CDR3 is 17 amino acids long. CDR1 is LGHDT and CDR2 is YNNKEL in the germline V gene (reference sequence). V lost 4 bases, J lost 5 bases, and 23 bases lay in between. The CDR3 DNA is TGTGCCAGCAGCCCAGGGGACTCCACCGCAGGGGTGGAGACCCAGTACTTC. Translating gives CASSPGDSTAGVETQYF.

This clonotype has only a few counts. The gene calls are TRBV5-6 and TRBJ2-5; 11 bases are shared with TRBD1. Looked up from germline, CDR1 is SGHDT and CDR2 is YYEEEE. The CDR3 has 16 amino acids. Trimming cost V 5 bases and J 5 bases; bases outside gene matches: 11. The CDR3 is CASSRPGTGGLETQYF. CDR3 nucleotides: TGTGCCAGCAGTCGACCCGGGACAGGGGGGTTGGAGACCCAGTACTTC.

The V and J genes are TRBV20-1 and TRBJ2-3; TRBD1 is a possible D gene (6 bases). The germline V gene encodes CDR1 DFQATT and CDR2 SNEGSKA (reference sequence). The CDR3 has 15 residues. Trimming removed 5 bases at V and 1 base at J, with 16 bases between. The CDR3 is CSADPGVKGTDTQYF. The CDR3 bases are TGCAGTGCTGACCCAGGGGTTAAAGGCACAGATACGCAGTATTTT.

A few counts support this clonotype. This rearrangement joins TRBV28 to TRBJ2-7; D is unresolved. V was shortened by 6 bases and J by 0 bases, with 12 bases between the two germline ends. CDR1 and CDR2 from the germline V gene are MDHEN and SYDVKM. The CDR3 is made up of 14 amino acids. CDR3 residues: CASSPLASSYEQYF. In DNA, the CDR3 is TGTGCCAGCAGCCCCCTCGCGAGCTCCTACGAGCAGTACTTC.

The V and J genes are TRBV4-2 and TRBJ2-7, with 7 bases fitting TRBD2. The ends lost 4 bases at V and 7 bases at J; junction bases unmatched: 13. Germline CDR1 reads LGHNA; CDR2 reads YNFKEQ. The CDR3 runs 15 residues. CDR3 amino acids: CASSPREDLMWEQYF. The CDR3 nucleotides are TGTGCCAGCAGCCCTCGGGAGGACCTAATGTGGGAGCAGTACTTC.

The V and J genes are TRBV20-1 and TRBJ1-1, with 8 bases lining up with TRBD1. J lost 4 bases, V lost 0 bases, and 4 bases had no gene match. This CDR3 contains 14 residues. Germline CDR1 and CDR2: DFQATT and SNEGSKA (reference sequence). CDR3 sequence (DNA): TGCAGTGCTAGAGATAACAGGGGGAGCACTGAAGCTTTCTTT. Translation gives CSARDNRGSTEAFF.

This clonotype was picked up many times. The chain uses TRBV12-3 or TRBV12-4 and TRBJ2-7; D is perhaps TRBD1 or TRBD2 (5 bases each). Trimming cost V 5 bases and J 7 bases, with 15 bases left between them. This CDR3 has 13 residues. The CDR3, as DNA: TGTGCCAGCAGTCGGCCGGGACGTACGGAGCAGTACTTC. This sequence encodes CASSRPGRTEQYF.

The rearrangement joins TRBV21-1 to TRBJ2-5; the table calls TRBD1, which could not be checked here. TRBV21-1 is classified as a pseudogene. This CDR3 comprises 16 residues. The CDR3 coding sequence is TGTGCCAGCAGTTACAGACAGGACAGCACACAAGAGACCCAGTACTTC. This codes for CASSYRQDSTQETQYF.